This entry describes one T cell receptor beta chain. These data come from a study of blood T cell repertoires in COVID-19. Study background: The United States, Italy and Spain provided the acute and convalescent COVID-19 samples.

The CDR3 sequence is 14 residues long. Trimming shortened V by 4 bases and J by 5 bases, and 12 bases separated the two germline ends. The germline CDR1 and CDR2 sequences are SGHVS and FQNEAQ. Participant ages covered about 18 to 90 years across 24 US areas. Measured with immunoSEQ multiplex PCR; TCRdb has only the in-frame clones, and not every one. Here the sample spans 250,000 to 300,000 clones, approximately 89% being singletons. The chain couples TRBV7-8 to TRBJ1-5, with D unclear. The TCR was taken from a woman aged 60-75 years who had recovered from COVID-19. Sequenced input: PBMCs or T cells enriched from blood (not recorded which). CDR3 coding DNA: TGTGCCAGCAGCTATTCGCAAACTTATCAGCCCCAGCATTTT. It is translated as CASSYSQTYQPQHF.